This entry lists 16 T cell receptor beta chains sequenced from one sample in a study of blood T cell repertoires in COVID-19. Clones were sequenced by immunoSEQ multiplex PCR, and TCRdb holds only the in-frame ones, with some missing. The data hold about 230,000 clones, with around 84% observed a single time. The sample taken for sequencing was peripheral blood. These TCRs come from a man aged 45-65 years with COVID-19, enrolled during active disease.

V gene TRBV29-1 combines with J gene TRBJ2-2; D may be TRBD2 (5 bases). V was clipped by 1 base and J by 6 bases, with 6 bases between them. In germline, CDR1 is SQVTM, CDR2 ANQGSEA. CDR3 length: 12 residues. Written as DNA, the CDR3 is TGCAGCGTTGAAGTAGCGCCCGGGGAGCTGTTTTTT. Its protein product is CSVEVAPGELFF.

The chain carries TRBV10-3 and TRBJ1-2; D gene uncertain. V lost 0 bases and J 2 bases, leaving 10 bases between the germline ends. CDR1 is ENHRY and CDR2 is SYGVKD in the germline V gene. This CDR3 spans 15 amino acids. CDR3 in DNA: TGTGCCATCAGTGAGTCGAACAGAGACAACTATGGCTACACCTTC. It codes for CAISESNRDNYGYTF.

The gene calls are TRBV6-4 and TRBJ1-1; the D is unclear. Trimming cost V 7 bases and J 0 bases, with 15 bases left between them. In germline, CDR1 is MRHNA, CDR2 SNTAGT. The CDR3 runs 15 residues. CDR3 residues: CASKGNAGVNTEAFF. Written as DNA, the CDR3 is TGTGCCAGCAAGGGTAATGCGGGTGTGAACACTGAAGCTTTCTTT.

The CDR3 loop reads CASRSSPGYTEAFF. In DNA form, the CDR3 reads TGTGCCAGCAGGTCGTCTCCGGGGTACACTGAAGCTTTCTTT. The chain has TRBV28 and TRBJ1-1, with no clear D. V lost 6 bases to trimming and J lost 3 bases, with 14 bases between them. Germline loops: CDR1 MDHEN, CDR2 SYDVKM. The length of the CDR3 is 14 residues.

V is TRBV6-6 and J is TRBJ1-3; D is ambiguous. This CDR3 comprises 14 residues. CDR1 and CDR2 (germline): MNHNY, SVGAGI (reference sequence). Between the trimmed V and J ends, which lost 8 bases and 2 bases, there was a span of 13 bases. Here the CDR3 reads CASQFTHTGNTIYF. The DNA of the CDR3 is TGTGCCAGCCAATTTACACACACTGGAAACACCATATATTTT.

This chain connects TRBV21-1 to TRBJ2-7; the table's D gene call, TRBD1, was not cross checked with the DNA. TRBV21-1 is reported as a pseudogene. The CDR3 runs to 15 residues. The CDR3 is CASRVGPFVSYEQYF. The CDR3 nucleotides are TGTGCCAGCAGGGTGGGGCCCTTCGTCTCCTACGAGCAGTACTTC.

J is TRBJ1-2 and V is TRBV9; possibly TRBD1 for D (6 bases). The CDR3 extends over 13 amino acids. From germline, CDR1 is SGDLS and CDR2 YYNGEE. V lost 4 bases to trimming and J lost 4 bases, with 11 bases between them. This CDR3 reads CASSSGDGYGYTF. CDR3 DNA sequence: TGTGCCAGCAGCTCAGGGGACGGCTATGGCTACACCTTC.

The rearrangement uses TRBV24-1 and TRBJ2-7; 7 nucleotides match TRBD1. CDR3 length: 13 residues. J gave up 3 bases and V 4 bases, and 2 bases lay outside the gene matches. Looked up from germline, CDR1 is KGHDR and CDR2 is SFDVKD. CDR3 sequence (DNA): TGTGCCACCAGTGAGGGGGACAGCTACGAGCAGTACTTC. Translating gives CATSEGDSYEQYF.

This rearrangement joins TRBV7-8 to TRBJ2-2; 7 bases match TRBD2. Germline values: CDR1 SGHVS, CDR2 FQNEAQ. Unmatched junction bases numbered 9, after V lost 5 bases and J lost 6 bases. The CDR3 loop spans 15 amino acids. CDR3: CASSKGGRPPGELFF. CDR3 in DNA: TGTGCCAGCAGCAAGGGAGGGCGGCCGCCCGGGGAGCTGTTTTTT.

The J gene is TRBJ2-3, the V gene TRBV6-6; 8 bases line up with TRBD2. After removal of 7 bases from V and 1 base from J, the junction contained 7 bases not matched to a gene. The germline V gene has CDR1 MNHNY and CDR2 SVGAGI (reference sequence). This CDR3 has 15 amino acids. The CDR3 DNA reads as TGTGCCAGCAAGAAAGCGGGAGAGGGCACAGATACGCAGTATTTT. Its translation: CASKKAGEGTDTQYF.

The chain recombines TRBV4-1 with TRBJ1-4; D is perhaps TRBD1 (5 bases). From germline, CDR1 is MGHRA and CDR2 YSYEKL. V lost 4 bases and J lost 7, with 13 bases in between. This CDR3 is 14 amino acids long. In DNA form, the CDR3 reads TGCGCCAGCAGCCTCCCCGGCGGGGGTGAAAAACTGTTTTTT. Translation: CASSLPGGGEKLFF.

The CDR3 DNA follows: TGTGCCAGCAGCGTACGGGGGACAGGGACAGATACGCAGTATTTT. This sequence encodes CASSVRGTGTDTQYF. The chain combines TRBV9 with TRBJ2-3; the match to TRBD1 covers 9 bases. The CDR3 sequence is 15 residues long. Germline lookup yields CDR1 SGDLS and CDR2 YYNGEE. V lost 1 base to trimming and J lost 3 bases; unmatched junction nucleotides: 3.

The chain joins TRBV29-1 to TRBJ2-3, with TRBD1 as a possible D gene (5 bases). With 5 bases removed from V and 2 bases from J, the gap between germline ends came to 11 bases. CDR3 size: 13 residues. CDR1 and CDR2 from the germline V gene are SQVTM and ANQGSEA. CDR3 in amino acids: CSVSQGFTDTQYF. The CDR3 nucleotides are TGCAGCGTTTCCCAGGGATTCACAGATACGCAGTATTTT.

Here the CDR3 reads CASKRTGGIDTGELFF. The DNA of the CDR3 is TGTGCCAGCAAGAGGACAGGGGGTATCGACACCGGGGAGCTGTTTTTT. The chain links TRBV6-6 to TRBJ2-2, with TRBD1 matching over 10 bases. V shed 7 bases, J shed 3 bases, and the junction held 8 bases outside the gene matches. Germline V lookup: CDR1 MNHNY, CDR2 SVGAGI (reference sequence). The CDR3 length is 16 residues.

J is TRBJ1-5 and V is TRBV3-1 (or the pseudogene TRBV3-2); D may be TRBD1 (5 bases). The CDR3 sequence is 13 residues long. The germline gives CDR1 LGHDT, CDR2 YNNKEL (reference sequence). V lost 1 base to trimming and J lost 5 bases, with 6 bases between them. As DNA, the CDR3 is TGTGCCAGCAGCCAAGCAGGGTATCAGCCCCAGCATTTT. Its translation is CASSQAGYQPQHF.

In the case of this clone: This same CDR3 is encoded by further DNA sequences in the sample. The gene calls are TRBV5-4 and TRBJ2-7, with TRBD1 as a possible D gene (6 bases). Trimming shortened V by 0 bases and J by 4 bases, and 8 bases separated the two germline ends. Germline lookup yields CDR1 SGHNT and CDR2 YYREEE (reference sequence). This CDR3 has 13 residues. CDR3 bases: TGTGCCAGCAGCTTGGGTGACAGGTACGAGCAGTACTTC. Amino acids: CASSLGDRYEQYF.